A selection of T cell receptor beta chains follows, all from one sample in a study of T cell changes during pregnancy in multiple sclerosis. Only in-frame clones appear in the TCRdb table, and some are missing; sequencing was by immunoSEQ multiplex PCR. The sample has roughly 53,000 clones, roughly 93% seen once; the top ten hold approximately 0.41%. Sequences were derived from CD4+ T cells from peripheral blood mononuclear cells, sampled in the second trimester of pregnancy. The receptors were gathered from a female donor in good health, enrolled as a control in a pregnancy study. Both conserved end residues are trimmed from each CDR3. Fields, in order: CDR3 protein, J gene, V gene.

ASSLSPQGRVYEQY TRBJ2-7 TRBV7-2
ASSTYRGKAPGEQY TRBJ2-7 TRBV27
ASSNRQGPGAEAF TRBJ1-1 TRBV19
ASSQDRGTGDYGYT TRBJ1-2 TRBV4-2
ASSLNPASGGSTDTQY TRBJ2-3 TRBV7-3
ASSKARTRDTNTGELF TRBJ2-2 TRBV27
ASSRQGASNEQF TRBJ2-1 TRBV5-4
ASSLFGLAGTNGETQY TRBJ2-5 TRBV7-3
ASSISGVEGNTIY TRBJ1-3 TRBV19
ASSQSWGSNQPQH TRBJ1-5 TRBV4-3
ASSRASEGAGEQF TRBJ2-1 TRBV18
ASSPGTGRNSPLH TRBJ1-6 TRBV19
ARSRDKVFSGNTIY TRBJ1-3 TRBV6-4
ASSLGDRGFQETQY TRBJ2-5 TRBV5-1
ATYRGAGYEQY TRBJ2-7 TRBV7-2
ASSLVLTRGNTIY TRBJ1-3 TRBV7-9
ASSLTGTNTEAF TRBJ1-1 TRBV7-2
ASEQGGAKNIQY TRBJ2-4 TRBV6-1
ASGLVDRLRLAGLSGADTQY TRBJ2-3 TRBV12-5
ASSIPRSSGNTIY TRBJ1-3 TRBV6-1
AWSVRYDEKLF TRBJ1-4 TRBV30
ASSIPGGFGGYT TRBJ1-2 TRBV19
ASSPRRRYEQY TRBJ2-7 TRBV11-2
ASSLEGVNQPQH TRBJ1-5 TRBV5-1
AWSAHRDKGYT TRBJ1-2 TRBV30
ASSLTSGGTYEQY TRBJ2-7 TRBV6-5
ASSLSPPAGGPTDTQY TRBJ2-3 TRBV4-3
ASSRLPRGNSPLH TRBJ1-6 TRBV6-5
ASSLTGGDGYT TRBJ1-2 TRBV5-4
ASRFVIGTGGNEQF TRBJ2-1 TRBV5-6
ASSLEDRSIKQY TRBJ2-7 TRBV5-1
ASSLARTGSPLH TRBJ1-6 TRBV5-4
ASSHAILDRGISNQPQH TRBJ1-5 TRBV4-1
ASSQGGGSLNIQY TRBJ2-4 TRBV4-3
ASSSNRGRNTEAF TRBJ1-1 TRBV6-5
ASSETGTGPNSYEQY TRBJ2-7 TRBV5-1
ASSLFSRASSGNTIY TRBJ1-3 TRBV5-4
ASSLAADSRYEQY TRBJ2-7 TRBV7-2
ALGRSRHESSYNSPLH TRBJ1-6 TRBV30
ATRQGQGLNQPQH TRBJ1-5 TRBV6-1
AWRGGPNEKLF TRBJ1-4 TRBV30
ASSVRTGETDTQY TRBJ2-3 TRBV6-1
AWDRLNTEAF TRBJ1-1 TRBV30
ASSPQLLVGNTEAF TRBJ1-1 TRBV18
ASSQEATNQPQH TRBJ1-5 TRBV4-2
ASRQGLNTGELF TRBJ2-2 TRBV5-1
ASSTIPGQGEEKLF TRBJ1-4 TRBV19
ASSPGGLSSYEQY TRBJ2-7 TRBV5-1